The 29 T cell receptor gamma chains reported below all come from one sample, sequenced in a study of gammadelta T cells in human blood. TCRdb re-called the RT-PCR reads through CATT. The repertoire includes 130 or so gamma-chain clones, about 9.4% of them detected once, and approximately 57% sits in the top ten. The sample consisted of Vgamma9Vdelta2 gamma-delta T cells from adult blood. The receptor set was obtained from a human donor.

This clone has a handful of counts. The chain couples TRGV10 to TRGJP. TRGV10 is an ORF, with its function uncertain. The CDR3 consists of 16 residues. V lost 8 bases and J lost 5; bases outside the gene matches: 7. The CDR3 here is CAAWEEKELGKKIKVF. The CDR3 DNA follows: TGTGCTGCGTGGGAGGAAAAAGAGTTGGGCAAAAAAATCAAGGTATTT.

This clone appeared a few times. TCRdb records a much larger clone's protein for this DNA, with a difference at residue 13 that likely arises from a read error; the protein given is the translation of the DNA. This chain links TRGV9 with TRGJP. Germline CDR1 and CDR2: GITISATS and ISYDGTV (reference sequence). The CDR3 spans 17 residues. This CDR3 is CALWEGRLELGKQIKVF. In nucleotides, the CDR3 is TGTGCCTTGTGGGAGGGGCGCTTAGAGTTGGGCAAACAAATCAAGGTATTT.

This clone showed up just a few times. TCRdb's entry gives the protein of a much larger clone, which mismatches this DNA's translation at residue 3, likely from a read error; the protein reported here is translated from the DNA. J is TRGJP and V is TRGV9. CDR1 GITISATS and CDR2 ISYDGTV come from the germline V gene (reference sequence). The CDR3 has 17 amino acids. CDR3 nucleotide sequence: TGTGCCTCGTGGGAGGTGGAGACAAAGTTGGGCAAAAAAATCAAGGTATTT. It encodes CASWEVETKLGKKIKVF.

The chain carries TRGV8 and TRGJ1 or TRGJ2. The J gene, absent from TCRdb, was called here by matching the DNA to germline. The V gene's germline CDR1 is VENAVY and CDR2 YDSYNSRV. This CDR3 is built from 12 residues. CDR3 DNA: TGTGCACCTGGGATCATCTATTATAAGAAACTCTTT. Translated, it gives CAPGIIYYKKLF.

This clone is termed hyperexpanded. This chain links TRGV9 with TRGJP. Germline CDR1 and CDR2: GITISATS and ISYDGTV (reference sequence). Unmatched junction bases numbered 3, after V lost 2 bases and J lost 5 bases. The CDR3 consists of 16 residues. The CDR3 spells CALWEEKELGKKIKVF. As DNA, the CDR3 is TGTGCCTTGTGGGAGGAAAAAGAGTTGGGCAAAAAAATCAAGGTATTT.

As regards this clone: TCRdb's protein for this DNA is that of a much larger clone and differs from the translation at residue 10, likely a read error; the protein shown is the DNA translation. The gene calls are TRGV9 and TRGJP. Per the germline V gene, CDR1 is GITISATS and CDR2 is ISYDGTV (reference sequence). The CDR3 runs to 16 residues. CDR3 region: CALWEVQELDKKIKVF. CDR3 DNA: TGTGCCTTGTGGGAGGTGCAGGAGTTGGACAAAAAAATCAAGGTATTT.

This clone is judged hyperexpanded (1% or more). This sequence joins TRGV9 and TRGJP. Germline V gene data show CDR1 as GITISATS and CDR2 as ISYDGTV (reference sequence). V dropped 3 bases and J dropped 4; count of bases not matched to a gene: 6. The CDR3 is 17 amino acids. The CDR3 DNA sequence: TGTGCCTTGTGGGAGCCTCACCAAGAGTTGGGCAAAAAAATCAAGGTATTT. Its translation is CALWEPHQELGKKIKVF.

In this sample, this clone is large. The chain joins TRGV9 to TRGJP. V was pared by 3 bases and J by 4 bases, with 3 bases of the junction left unmatched. The germline V gene encodes CDR1 GITISATS and CDR2 ISYDGTV (reference sequence). CDR3 length: 16 amino acids. CDR3 nucleotides: TGTGCCTTGTGGGAGACACAAGAGTTGGGCAAAAAAATCAAGGTATTT. This codes for CALWETQELGKKIKVF.

Concerning this clone: This could be a read error, since a much larger clone is one nucleotide away. This chain joins TRGV9 and TRGJP. With V trimmed by 1 base and J by 7 bases, 13 bases remained unmatched. The CDR3 contains 19 residues. Germline V gives CDR1 GITISATS, CDR2 ISYDGTV (reference sequence). The CDR3 sequence: CALWEVIAEVELGKKIKVF. CDR3 sequence (DNA): TGTGCCTTGTGGGAGGTCATTGCCGAGGTGGAGTTGGGCAAAAAAATCAAGGTATTT.

To note about this clone: The TCRdb record carries a much larger clone's protein, which differs from this DNA's translation at residue 5; a read error is the likely cause, and the protein listed here is the DNA translation. The rearrangement uses TRGV9 and TRGJP. The V and J ends lost 6 bases and 5 bases, in that order; junction bases with no gene match: 4. The V gene's germline CDR1 is GITISATS and CDR2 ISYDGTV (reference sequence). The CDR3 consists of 15 residues. CDR3 DNA: TGTGCCTTGTGGAATGAAGAGTTGGGCAAAAAAATCAAGGTATTT. Amino acid sequence: CALWNEELGKKIKVF.

This clone has just a few counts. A far larger clone differs by one base, so this is likely a read error. This sample also contains other DNA sequences that code for the same CDR3. This sequence joins TRGV9 and TRGJP. The CDR3 is 15 residues long. From germline, CDR1 is GITISATS and CDR2 ISYDGTV (reference sequence). CDR3 sequence reads: CALWDEELGKKIKVF. CDR3 nucleotides: TGTGCCTTGTGGGATGAAGAGTTAGGCAAAAAAATCAAGGTATTT.

In its sample, this clone ranks as hyperexpanded. Other DNA sequences in this specimen translate into the identical CDR3. V gene TRGV9 combines with J gene TRGJP. This CDR3 is 16 amino acids long. The J segment lost 9 bases and the V segment lost 0 bases, leaving 5 bases of the junction unmatched. Germline assignment: CDR1 GITISATS and CDR2 ISYDGTV (reference sequence). Written as DNA, the CDR3 is TGTGCCTTGTGGGAGGTGCACGCGTTGGGCAAAAAAATCAAGGTATTT. Translation gives CALWEVHALGKKIKVF.

This clone is large. Given a much more abundant clone one base away, this may be a read error. Different DNA sequences within this sample yield the same CDR3. V is TRGV9 and J is TRGJP. CDR1 and CDR2 from the germline V gene are GITISATS and ISYDGTV (reference sequence). After removal of 0 bases from V and 5 bases from J, the junction contained 1 base not matched to a gene. CDR3 size: 16 residues. The CDR3 spells CALWEVKELGKKIKVF. The CDR3 DNA reads TGTGCCTTGTGGGAGGTGAAAGAGTTGGGCAAAAAAATCAAGGTATTT.

To note about this clone: A much larger clonotype is one base distant, so this may be a read error. The chain joins TRGV9 to TRGJP. In the absence of a J gene in TCRdb, the DNA was matched to germline to assign it here. The CDR3 length is 18 residues. Unmatched junction bases numbered 9, after V lost 0 bases and J lost 7 bases. Germline values: CDR1 GITISATS, CDR2 ISYDGTV (reference sequence). The CDR3 nucleotides read TGTGCCTTGTGGGAGGTGCAGGCAAAGGAGTTGGGCAAAAAAATCAAGGTATTT. Translating gives CALWEVQAKELGKKIKVF.

About this clone: Translating this DNA gives a protein that differs at residue 7 from the TCRdb one, which belongs to a much larger clone; a read error is likely, and the protein shown is this translation. V usage is TRGV9 and J usage is TRGJP. The germline V gene encodes CDR1 GITISATS and CDR2 ISYDGTV (reference sequence). The ends lost 0 bases at V and 9 bases at J; junction bases unmatched: 5. This CDR3 has 16 amino acids. Written as DNA, the CDR3 is TGTGCCTTGTGGGAGGTGCCGAGGTTGGGCAAAAAAATCAAGGTATTT. Residues: CALWEVPRLGKKIKVF.

A few counts support this clone. A far larger clone is one base from this, pointing to a likely read error. Within the sample, other DNA sequences also encode this same CDR3. The rearrangement uses TRGV9 and TRGJP. Per germline, CDR1 GITISATS and CDR2 ISYDGTV (reference sequence). This CDR3 comprises 16 residues. CDR3 sequence reads: CALWEPSELGKKIKVF. In DNA form, the CDR3 reads TGTGCCTTGTGGGAGCCCTCAGAGTTGGGAAAAAAAATCAAGGTATTT.

In regard to this clone: The same CDR3 is also encoded by other DNA sequences in this sample. The gene calls are TRGV9 and TRGJP. The CDR3 spans 20 residues. Germline-derived CDR1 and CDR2 are GITISATS and ISYDGTV (reference sequence). J was trimmed by 4 bases and V by 2 bases; bases with no gene match: 14. DNA for the CDR3: TGTGCCTTGTGGGAGGCTGCTTATGGGAATCAAGAGTTGGGCAAAAAAATCAAGGTATTT. Amino acid sequence: CALWEAAYGNQELGKKIKVF.

In its sample, this clone ranks as large. No DNA is shown, since the ends of the CDR3 on it are uncertain; the CDR3 is the one TCRdb lists. The V gene corresponds to TRGV2; no J gene was called. The CDR3 is 31 amino acids long, termini counted. The germline gives CDR1 EGSNGY, CDR2 YDSYNSKV. The CDR3 is CATWDGPGIRNSLAVEQHLLSQVSIGRIQHF.

In this sample, this clone is large. The chain carries TRGV9 and TRGJP. With 1 base clipped from V and 4 bases from J, the junction kept 4 bases outside the gene matches. The CDR3 length is 17 residues. In germline, CDR1 is GITISATS, CDR2 ISYDGTV (reference sequence). The CDR3 DNA follows: TGTGCCTTGTGGGAGGTCCAACAAGAGTTGGGCAAAAAAATCAAGGTATTT. This translates into CALWEVQQELGKKIKVF.

This clone showed up just a few times. The chain links TRGV9 to TRGJP. The J gene is not listed in TCRdb, so it was assigned here from a DNA match to germline. CDR3 length: 17 amino acids. J was trimmed by 7 bases and V by 0 bases; bases with no gene match: 6. CDR1 GITISATS and CDR2 ISYDGTV come from the germline V gene (reference sequence). The CDR3 DNA sequence: TGTGCCTTGTGGGAGGTGCTAGGTGAGTTGGGCAAAAAAATCAAGGTATTT. Its translation is CALWEVLGELGKKIKVF.

This clone showed up just once. A much larger clone differs from this one at a single base, so this may be a read error. This chain connects TRGV9 to TRGJP. TCRdb does not report a J gene; here it was assigned by matching the DNA to germline references. Germline V gene lookup returns CDR1 GITISATS and CDR2 ISYDGTV (reference sequence). CDR3 length equals 19 residues. CDR3 bases: TGTGCCTTGAGGGACCTTACGCCTGGGCAAGAGTTGGGCAAAAAAATCAAGGTATTT. Protein product: CALRDLTPGQELGKKIKVF.

Sample share makes this clone hyperexpanded. The V call is TRGV9, the J call TRGJP. Germline CDR1 reads GITISATS; CDR2 reads ISYDGTV (reference sequence). The CDR3 runs to 17 residues. The V and J ends lost 2 bases and 4 bases, in that order; junction bases with no gene match: 5. The CDR3 DNA reads TGTGCCTTGTGGGAGGGATACCAAGAGTTGGGCAAAAAAATCAAGGTATTT. Its translation is CALWEGYQELGKKIKVF.

This clone rates as large. The gene calls are TRGV9 and TRGJP. CDR1 is GITISATS and CDR2 is ISYDGTV in the germline V gene (reference sequence). The CDR3 is 17 amino acids. The J segment lost 6 bases and the V segment lost 3 bases, leaving 8 bases of the junction unmatched. The DNA for the CDR3 is TGTGCCTTGTGGGAGAACCATCGAGAGTTGGGCAAAAAAATCAAGGTATTT. Amino acids: CALWENHRELGKKIKVF.

This clone is deemed large. The chain carries TRGV2 and TRGJP1. This CDR3 is built from 14 residues. Per germline, CDR1 EGSNGY and CDR2 YDSYNSKV. J gave up 12 bases and V 0 bases, and 10 bases lay outside the gene matches. The CDR3 DNA is TGTGCCACCTGGGACGGGCCAAGAGGTGGGTTCAAGATATTT. This translates into CATWDGPRGGFKIF.

This clone is judged hyperexpanded. This rearrangement joins TRGV3 to TRGJ1 or TRGJ2. V lost 0 bases to trimming and J lost 8 bases; unmatched junction nucleotides: 13. CDR3 length: 15 residues. The germline V gene has CDR1 VTNTFY and CDR2 YDVSTARD (reference sequence). The CDR3 loop is CATWDRNPLPNKKLF. The CDR3 nucleotides read TGTGCCACCTGGGACAGGAATCCTCTCCCAAATAAGAAACTCTTT.

This clone was counted a few times. The rearrangement uses TRGV9 and TRGJP. From germline, CDR1 is GITISATS and CDR2 ISYDGTV (reference sequence). This CDR3 contains 22 residues. The junction had 19 bases not matched to a gene; V was cut back by 1 base and J by 4 bases. The CDR3 is CALWEVPRTYAFQELGKKIKVF. The CDR3 DNA reads as TGTGCCTTGTGGGAGGTTCCAAGGACTTATGCCTTCCAAGAGTTGGGCAAAAAAATCAAGGTATTT.

This clone is termed hyperexpanded. The chain recombines TRGV8 with TRGJ1 or TRGJ2. The germline V gene encodes CDR1 VENAVY and CDR2 YDSYNSRV. The CDR3 spans 13 residues. V was clipped by 3 bases and J by 3 bases; unmatched bases: 5. This chain's CDR3 is CATWDGAYYKKLF. The CDR3 DNA reads TGTGCCACCTGGGATGGCGCTTATTATAAGAAACTCTTT.

In this sample, this clone is hyperexpanded (1% or more). The gene calls are TRGV9 and TRGJP. The V segment lost 2 bases and the J segment 6 bases; nucleotides outside the gene matches: 7. The V gene's germline CDR1 is GITISATS and CDR2 ISYDGTV (reference sequence). CDR3 length: 17 residues. The CDR3 DNA follows: TGTGCCTTGTGGGAGGGGCGCTTAGAGTTGGGCAAAAAAATCAAGGTATTT. The encoded protein is CALWEGRLELGKKIKVF.

In this sample, this clone is hyperexpanded. This sample also contains other DNA sequences that code for the same CDR3. This chain connects TRGV9 to TRGJP. Trimming at V came to 0 bases and at J to 7 bases, leaving 3 bases not matched to a gene. The CDR3 sequence is 16 residues long. Looked up from germline, CDR1 is GITISATS and CDR2 is ISYDGTV (reference sequence). CDR3 loop: CALWEVQELGKKIKVF. CDR3 coding DNA: TGTGCCTTGTGGGAGGTGCAGGAGTTGGGCAAAAAAATCAAGGTATTT.